The 8 T cell receptor beta chains below come from one sample, sequenced in a study of control samples from healthy donors and cancer patients. The table came from immunoSEQ multiplex PCR; TCRdb's copy has only in-frame clones and leaves some out. Of around 28,000 clones in the sample, approximately 87% were seen once. Input material: PBMCs. These receptors were collected from a woman aged 40 to 50 with lung cancer.

This clone has just one count. The chain uses TRBV6-1 and TRBJ2-1; 10 bases fit TRBD2. Germline V gene sequence: CDR1 MNHNS, CDR2 SASEGT. V trimming: 2 bases; J trimming: 5 bases; junction bases outside the gene matches: 18. The CDR3 has 20 amino acids. The CDR3 bases are TGTGCCAGCAGTGAAAGAGTCGTTGAAGCGGGGGGGCGGTTTAACAATGAGCAGTTCTTC. This gives the protein CASSERVVEAGGRFNNEQFF.

The CDR3 nucleotides read TGTGCCAGCAGACTGACGCAGGGTATTGGGGACGAGCAGTACTTC. Amino acids: CASRLTQGIGDEQYF. The V and J genes are TRBV2 and TRBJ2-7; weak D call: TRBD1 (5 bases). The CDR3 consists of 15 residues. Germline assignment: CDR1 SNHLY and CDR2 FYNNEI. Trimming shortened V by 6 bases and J by 5 bases, and 20 bases separated the two germline ends.

This chain connects TRBV24-1 to TRBJ2-3; 10 bases align to TRBD1. The CDR3 extends over 15 amino acids. Germline V gives CDR1 KGHDR, CDR2 SFDVKD. V was pared by 5 bases and J by 5 bases, with 6 bases of the junction left unmatched. CDR3 region: CATSADRGRGDTQYF. In DNA, the CDR3 is TGTGCCACCAGTGCCGACAGGGGGCGGGGAGATACGCAGTATTTT.

V gene TRBV9 combines with J gene TRBJ1-6; D unresolved. This CDR3 region has 12 residues. V shed 2 bases and J shed 6 bases, with 3 bases lying between them. Germline-derived CDR1 and CDR2 are SGDLS and YYNGEE. CDR3 in amino acids: CASSVSNSPLHF. In DNA form, the CDR3 reads TGTGCCAGCAGCGTGAGTAATTCACCCCTCCACTTT.

V and J are TRBV10-3 and TRBJ2-5; D gene uncertain. Germline V gives CDR1 ENHRY, CDR2 SYGVKD. V was clipped by 0 bases and J by 7 bases, with 18 bases between them. The CDR3 is 16 amino acids. As DNA, the CDR3 is TGTGCCATCAGTGAGTCGGCGACTGGGGAATTTCGGACCCAGTACTTC. Amino acids: CAISESATGEFRTQYF.

The rearrangement uses TRBV5-1 and TRBJ1-2; possible D gene TRBD1, 5 bases. V was trimmed by 4 bases and J by 5 bases, leaving 12 bases between them. This CDR3 region has 13 residues. CDR1 is SGHRS and CDR2 is YFSETQ in the germline V gene. The CDR3 DNA reads TGCGCCAGCAGCCCAGACAGCGCGTATGGCTACACCTTC. Amino acid sequence: CASSPDSAYGYTF.

The V and J genes are TRBV6-1 and TRBJ2-7; a possible D gene is TRBD2 (6 bases). From germline, CDR1 is MNHNS and CDR2 SASEGT. Deletions cut 3 bases from V and 10 bases from J, with 13 bases between. There are 12 residues in the CDR3. CDR3 DNA sequence: TGTGCCAGCAGTGAGCGGGACCAAAGTCAGTACTTC. Translating it yields CASSERDQSQYF.

J is TRBJ2-2 and V is TRBV7-3; 7 bases map to TRBD2. The CDR3 contains 13 residues. The J segment lost 6 bases and the V segment lost 5 bases, leaving 3 bases of the junction unmatched. Germline assignment: CDR1 SGHTA and CDR2 FQGTGA. This CDR3 is CASSPRGAGELFF. CDR3 sequence (DNA): TGTGCCAGCAGCCCCCGGGGGGCCGGGGAGCTGTTTTTT.